This TCR beta chain was obtained from a study of CD8 T cells in Susac syndrome. Study-wide background: The sequenced Susac syndrome patients comprised roughly 6 with active disease and fewer than 10 in remission.

The RNA, about 0.45 to 1 ug, was put through reverse transcription using random hexamers. TCRdb fed the immunoSEQ multiplex PCR reads into MiXCR, producing one record per CDR3 protein. The sample consists of about 180,000 distinct CDR3 sequences, about 94% of them appearing once. Germline V CDR1 and CDR2: DFQATT, SNEGSKA (reference sequence). The CDR3 is made up of 14 amino acids. V dropped 6 bases and J dropped 1; count of bases not matched to a gene: 8. The source material was CD4+ T cells from PBMCs. This TCR was recovered from a human donor with Susac syndrome. The rearrangement links TRBV20-1 to TRBJ1-1; 7 bases line up with TRBD1. Here the CDR3 DNA reads TGCAGTGCCCGAGGGGGCTTAGCGAACACTGAAGCTTTCTTT. Translating it yields CSARGGLANTEAFF.